The present T cell receptor beta chain was sequenced within a study of vaccination and CD4 T cells after COVID-19. Study overall: Cultures that served as controls received a CEFX pool, an HIV-1 Nef pool, or no peptide.

Trimming took off 7 bases at V and 3 bases at J, with 22 bases between the two ends. CDR1 and CDR2 from the germline V gene are MGHDK and SYGVNS. The CDR3 covers 16 residues. Researchers used the Oncomine TCR Beta short-read assay to sequence DNA from cultured CD4+ T cells. The source of extracted genomic DNA was cultured CD4+ T cells. MiXCR, run by TCRdb on the PCR reads, gives a single entry per CDR3 protein. The table has some 6,900 distinct CDR3 sequences, approximately 33% seen once. This clonotype was found a few times. The antigen is not known. Treatment denoted: approximately nine-day PBMC culture with coronavirus spike peptide pools or control peptides (ViraFEST assay). From the unexposed donor, CD4+ T cells were collected ahead of the COVID-19 pandemic (2011-2018). Following expansion of antigen-specific T cells with peptide pools, ViraFEST then sequenced TCRs. Cells permitting, SARS-CoV-2 S/N and four cold-coronavirus spikes were tested on unexposed-donor CD4+ T cells.

V and J are TRBV25-1 and TRBJ2-7, with D perhaps matching TRBD2 (6 bases). Sample: CD4+ T cells from blood, cultured in vitro. This TCR came from a human donor in good health. The CDR3 DNA follows: TGTGCCAGCACCTCGTCCCGGGACGCGGGGAGCTACGAGCAGTACTTC. Amino acid sequence: CASTSSRDAGSYEQYF.